A single sample gave rise to the 22 T cell receptor beta chains below, sequenced in a study of T cells expressing NK-cell markers. TCRdb re-called the 5' RACE reads and shows each CDR3 protein once, DNA omitted. This table holds 130,000 to 150,000 distinct CDR3 sequences. The sample taken for sequencing was blood T cells: a sorted CD56 or NKG2C T cell subset, CD4+ or CD8+ T cells, or bulk PBMC T cells (not recorded which). Receptors originate from a man younger than 30 in good health.

The chain is built from TRBV7-9 and TRBJ2-2; TCRdb gives TRBD1 as the D gene, but with no DNA this cannot be confirmed. Germline V lookup: CDR1 SEHNR, CDR2 FQNEAQ (reference sequence). The CDR3 extends over 17 amino acids. CDR3 loop: CASSLEGQGSNTGELFF.

The chain couples TRBV7-9 to TRBJ2-7; with no DNA, the TCRdb D assignment of TRBD2 cannot be verified. This CDR3 is built from 16 residues. CDR1 is SEHNR, CDR2 FQNEAQ, per germline (reference sequence). The CDR3 sequence: CASSLPTAGRWDEQYF.

The gene calls are TRBV23-1 and TRBJ1-5. TRBV23-1 is labeled an ORF, and its function is uncertain. This CDR3 is built from 12 residues. The CDR3 spells CASSHPNQPQHF.

V is TRBV7-9 and J is TRBJ2-1; TCRdb proposes TRBD1, but this gene call is untestable without DNA. Germline CDR1 and CDR2: SEHNR and FQNEAQ (reference sequence). The CDR3 totals 16 residues. The CDR3 loop is CASSPKTGSSYNEQFF.

The chain links TRBV7-8 to TRBJ2-6; TCRdb outputs TRBD2, but without DNA this stays unchecked. Per the germline V gene, CDR1 is SGHVS and CDR2 is FQNEAQ. CDR3 length: 20 amino acids. This chain's CDR3 is CASSLGTFGRPQSGANVLTF.

The rearrangement joins TRBV12-3 or TRBV12-4 to TRBJ1-5. CDR3 length equals 13 residues. The CDR3 spells CASSSDQRGPQHF.

The CDR3: CASSSPGLAGVRETQYF. The chain has TRBV11-3 and TRBJ2-5; the D gene TCRdb calls, TRBD2, cannot be checked with no DNA. CDR3 length: 17 residues. Germline V lookup: CDR1 SGHNT, CDR2 YENEEA.

The chain is built from TRBV12-3 or TRBV12-4 and TRBJ1-2; TCRdb returns TRBD1, unconfirmable since there is no DNA. The CDR3 extends over 15 amino acids. CDR3 loop: CASSRDLQGLDGYTF.

The chain is built from TRBV11-2 and TRBJ2-1; the TCRdb D gene call, TRBD2, has no DNA to confirm it. The V gene's germline CDR1 is SGHAT and CDR2 FQNNGV. CDR3 size: 14 residues. CDR3 in amino acids: CASSLVVSESEQFF.

The genes are TRBV23-1 and TRBJ2-7. TRBV23-1 is labeled an ORF, and its function is uncertain. CDR3 length equals 16 residues. CDR3 amino acids: CASSHLYSGPPYEQYF.

This rearrangement joins TRBV20-1 to TRBJ2-2; TCRdb indicates TRBD2, and absent DNA this call remains unverified. The CDR3 runs 19 residues. The germline V gene has CDR1 DFQATT and CDR2 SNEGSKA (reference sequence). CDR3 sequence: CSARDTGLAGGPNTGELFF.

The gene calls are TRBV27 and TRBJ2-2; as DNA is missing, the TRBD1 call by TCRdb cannot be tested. The CDR3 has 12 residues. Germline-derived CDR1 and CDR2 are MNHEY and SMNVEV (reference sequence). This CDR3 reads CASSFGNGELFF.

The CDR3 spells CASSTYIGNYGYTF. V usage is TRBV6-5 and J usage is TRBJ1-2. Germline CDR1 reads MNHEY; CDR2 reads SVGAGI. There are 14 residues in the CDR3.

V gene TRBV6-5 combines with J gene TRBJ2-7. The CDR3 length is 15 residues. The germline gives CDR1 MNHEY, CDR2 SVGAGI. The CDR3 protein is CASSYSPSATYEQYF.

This rearrangement joins TRBV29-1 to TRBJ2-3; TCRdb lists TRBD2, though no DNA is available to test this call. Germline lookup yields CDR1 SQVTM and CDR2 ANQGSEA. This CDR3 is 15 amino acids long. The CDR3 loop reads CSVEIVGGGTDTQYF.

This sequence joins TRBV23-1 and TRBJ2-2. TRBV23-1 is flagged as an ORF with uncertain function. The CDR3 runs 15 residues. This chain's CDR3 is CASSQSATGVGELFF.

This chain links TRBV7-9 with TRBJ1-1. CDR3 length equals 11 residues. Germline V gene sequence: CDR1 SEHNR, CDR2 FQNEAQ (reference sequence). The CDR3 here is CATFRYTEAFF.

This chain connects TRBV2 to TRBJ2-3. Per the germline V gene, CDR1 is SNHLY and CDR2 is FYNNEI. The CDR3 consists of 14 residues. CDR3 residues: CASSYISTTDTQYF.

The rearrangement joins TRBV27 to TRBJ2-1; the D gene TCRdb calls, TRBD2, cannot be checked with no DNA. The germline V gene has CDR1 MNHEY and CDR2 SMNVEV (reference sequence). This CDR3 is built from 18 residues. The CDR3 is CASSLNPGPLSPYNEQFF.

The chain has TRBV2 and TRBJ2-1; TCRdb gives TRBD2 as the D gene, but with no DNA this cannot be confirmed. The CDR3 loop spans 15 amino acids. Germline V gives CDR1 SNHLY, CDR2 FYNNEI. CDR3 amino acids: CASSESSASYNEQFF.

The chain couples TRBV12-3 or TRBV12-4 to TRBJ1-6; checking the TCRdb D call of TRBD1 is not possible without DNA. The CDR3 extends over 19 amino acids. CDR3 sequence: CASSRVLDRELMVDSPLHF.

This sequence joins TRBV6-1 and TRBJ2-5; the TRBD2 assignment by TCRdb is unverifiable without DNA. Germline V gene lookup returns CDR1 MNHNS and CDR2 SASEGT. This CDR3 has 15 residues. This chain's CDR3 is CASSPLAGGSETQYF.